What follows are 21 T cell receptor beta chains derived from one specimen sequenced in a study of STAT5B mutations in CD4+ large granular lymphocyte leukemia. Some clones are missing from TCRdb's copy, which holds only in-frame ones; the method was immunoSEQ multiplex PCR. This table has tens of thousands of clones, 72% appearing once. Source material: CD4+ T cells from blood buffy coats. The receptors originated from a human donor in good health.

This clone was observed once. The V gene is TRBV11-2, the J gene TRBJ2-5; the D gene is possibly TRBD2 (6 bases). Trimming removed 5 bases at V and 5 bases at J, with 21 bases between. This CDR3 is 16 amino acids long. The germline V gene encodes CDR1 SGHAT and CDR2 FQNNGV. CDR3 coding DNA: TGTGCCAGCAGCCGAACCGGGGGATATTCTCGGGAGACCCAGTACTTC. Residues: CASSRTGGYSRETQYF.

The rearrangement uses TRBV5-8 and TRBJ2-6; D call uncertain. The CDR3 has 15 residues. The V gene lost 2 bases and the J gene lost 0 bases, with 6 bases spanning the gap. CDR1 and CDR2 from the germline V gene are SGHTS and YDEGEE. The CDR3 DNA reads TGTGCCAGCAGCTTACTTTACTCTGGGGCCAACGTCCTGACTTTC. Its protein is CASSLLYSGANVLTF. The whole variable domain, filled in from reference TRBV5-8 and TRBJ2-6, reads EAGVTQSPTHLIKTRGQQATLRCSPISGHTSVYWYQQALGLGLQFLLWYDEGEERNRGNFPPRFSGRQFPNYSSELNVNALELEDSALYLCASSLLYSGANVLTFGAGSRLTVL.

This clone was detected a few times. The gene calls are TRBV4-1 and TRBJ1-1, with D possibly being TRBD1 (5 bases). Germline assignment: CDR1 MGHRA and CDR2 YSYEKL. This CDR3 is 17 amino acids long. V was cut by 4 bases and J by 0 bases, with 18 bases left in between. Here the CDR3 reads CASSPTRDGRLNTEAFF. CDR3 bases: TGCGCCAGCAGCCCTACACGGGACGGGAGACTGAACACTGAAGCTTTCTTT.

J is TRBJ2-3 and V is TRBV20-1; D remains ambiguous. The CDR3 has 11 amino acids. Germline V CDR1 and CDR2: DFQATT, SNEGSKA (reference sequence). V gave up 1 base and J gave up 12 bases, with 11 bases separating them. Here the CDR3 DNA reads TGCAGTGCTAGAGTTTCCCAGGTTCAGTATTTT. It encodes CSARVSQVQYF.

The genes are TRBV12-2 and TRBJ1-5. TRBV12-2 is a pseudogene. The CDR3 totals 14 residues. CDR3 loop: CASRLGGAEQPQHF. CDR3 DNA: TGTGCAAGTCGCTTAGGGGGGGCTGAGCAGCCCCAGCATTTT.

The chain joins TRBV15 to TRBJ1-1; D is perhaps TRBD1 (5 bases). Deletions cut 1 base from V and 5 bases from J, with 11 bases between. Per the germline V gene, CDR1 is LNHNV and CDR2 is YYDKDF (reference sequence). CDR3 length: 14 residues. Here the CDR3 reads CATSRGTWGTEAFF. The DNA for the CDR3 is TGTGCCACCAGCAGAGGGACCTGGGGGACTGAAGCTTTCTTT.

The chain links TRBV6-6 to TRBJ1-2; 8 nucleotides line up with TRBD1. Trimming removed 0 bases from V and 4 bases from J; junction bases left unmatched: 4. CDR1 and CDR2 from the germline V gene are MNHNY and SVGAGI (reference sequence). The CDR3 totals 15 residues. CDR3 sequence reads: CASSYSAGGIYGYTF. As DNA, the CDR3 is TGTGCCAGCAGTTACTCTGCAGGGGGCATCTATGGCTACACCTTC.

The chain combines TRBV6-6 with TRBJ1-2; 7 nucleotides match TRBD1. J was trimmed by 6 bases and V by 2 bases; bases with no gene match: 0. The CDR3 is 12 residues long. Per the germline V gene, CDR1 is MNHNY and CDR2 is SVGAGI (reference sequence). CDR3 protein: CASSYGTDGYTF. For the CDR3, the DNA is TGTGCCAGCAGTTACGGGACAGATGGCTACACCTTC.

The rearrangement links TRBV10-3 to TRBJ2-6, with D perhaps given as TRBD1 or TRBD2 (6 bases each). This CDR3 comprises 16 residues. Trimming pared 3 bases from V and 4 bases from J, leaving 13 bases between. CDR1 is ENHRY and CDR2 is SYGVKD in the germline V gene. CDR3: CAISDRGAQGANVLTF. CDR3 sequence (DNA): TGTGCCATCAGTGATAGGGGGGCGCAGGGGGCCAACGTCCTGACTTTC.

This clone was detected only once. The chain has TRBV5-1 and TRBJ2-3, with D maybe TRBD2 (6 bases). CDR1 is SGHRS, CDR2 YFSETQ, per germline. This CDR3 is built from 16 residues. The V end lost 4 bases, the J end lost 1 base, and 16 bases lay between the germline ends. The CDR3 region is CASSTGEQVGTDTQYF. CDR3 DNA: TGCGCCAGCAGCACGGGAGAACAAGTTGGCACAGATACGCAGTATTTT.

The V and J genes are TRBV6-1 and TRBJ2-7, with 9 positions matching TRBD1. The CDR3 spans 14 residues. Germline V gene lookup returns CDR1 MNHNS and CDR2 SASEGT. V was clipped by 3 bases and J by 7 bases; unmatched bases: 7. CDR3 sequence reads: CASSDQQGAGEQYF. The CDR3 region has the DNA TGTGCCAGCAGTGATCAACAGGGGGCGGGGGAGCAGTACTTC.

CDR3 bases: TGTGCCAGCAGCTTAGGAGGTGAGCAGTTCTTC. It specifies CASSLGGEQFF. V and J are TRBV7-2 and TRBJ2-1; D call uncertain. The V gene lost 1 base and the J gene lost 9 bases, with 4 bases spanning the gap. The germline gives CDR1 SGHTA, CDR2 FQGNSA. This CDR3 is built from 11 residues.

V gene TRBV18 combines with J gene TRBJ2-7; tentatively, D is TRBD1 (6 bases). Germline assignment: CDR1 KGHSH and CDR2 LQKENI. The germline V and J ends were trimmed by 3 bases and 3 bases, with 9 bases remaining between them. The CDR3 is 13 residues long. For the CDR3, the DNA is TGTGCCAGCTCACCTGGACAGAACTACGAGCAGTACTTC. Translating gives CASSPGQNYEQYF.

The V and J genes are TRBV2 and TRBJ2-3; D possibly matches TRBD1 or TRBD2 (5 bases each). V was cut by 7 bases and J by 2 bases, with 13 bases left in between. Germline CDR1 reads SNHLY; CDR2 reads FYNNEI. CDR3 length: 14 amino acids. CDR3: CASKGSGFTDTQYF. CDR3 DNA: TGTGCCAGCAAGGGGTCGGGATTCACAGATACGCAGTATTTT.

In this sample, this clone turned up once. The chain couples TRBV7-9 to TRBJ2-5; TRBD1 matches 8 bases. Trimming at V came to 8 bases and at J to 0 bases, leaving 11 bases not matched to a gene. CDR1 and CDR2 from the germline V gene are SEHNR and FQNEAQ (reference sequence). The CDR3 is made up of 16 amino acids. In DNA, the CDR3 is TGTGCCAGCGCGTCAGGGGACAGGTCGTACCAAGAGACCCAGTACTTC. Its translation: CASASGDRSYQETQYF.

This chain links TRBV11-2 with TRBJ1-1; TRBD1 agrees at 7 bases. The CDR3 totals 17 residues. The V gene end was trimmed by 1 base and the J gene end by 5 bases; junction bases not matched to a gene: 13. The germline gives CDR1 SGHAT, CDR2 FQNNGV. The CDR3, as DNA: TGTGCCAGCAGCTTAGCCCGGGACAGTTTGACGGGAACTGAAGCTTTCTTT. The encoded protein is CASSLARDSLTGTEAFF. Together with reference TRBV11-2 and TRBJ1-1, the CDR3 gives the full variable domain: EAGVAQSPRYKIIEKRQSVAFWCNPISGHATLYWYQQILGQGPKLLIQFQNNGVVDDSQLPKDRFSAERLKGVDSTLKIQPAKLEDSAVYLCASSLARDSLTGTEAFFGQGTRLTVV.

This chain connects TRBV6-1 to TRBJ2-5; D unresolved. The germline V and J ends were trimmed by 8 bases and 5 bases, with 15 bases remaining between them. Germline V gene lookup returns CDR1 MNHNS and CDR2 SASEGT. The length of the CDR3 is 13 residues. CDR3 sequence reads: CASRSNAAETQYF. CDR3 sequence (DNA): TGTGCCAGCCGAAGTAACGCGGCGGAGACCCAGTACTTC.

This clone was counted only a few times. The rearrangement links TRBV14 to TRBJ1-2, with D perhaps TRBD1 (6 bases). The CDR3 is 13 amino acids. Germline values: CDR1 SGHDN, CDR2 FVKESK. The V and J ends lost 4 bases and 6 bases respectively, with 12 bases between them. The CDR3 sequence is CASSPRPGDGYTF. The DNA of the CDR3 is TGTGCCAGCAGCCCTAGACCAGGGGATGGCTACACCTTC.

The chain recombines TRBV28 with TRBJ2-7; TRBD2 agrees at 12 bases. Unmatched junction bases numbered 6, after V lost 4 bases and J lost 2 bases. The CDR3 runs to 16 residues. Germline CDR1 and CDR2: MDHEN and SYDVKM. CDR3 nucleotide sequence: TGTGCCAGCAGTTCCCCTAGGACTAGCGGGGCCTACGAGCAGTACTTC. This codes for CASSSPRTSGAYEQYF.

Only one count was recorded for this clone. This chain uses TRBV7-2 with TRBJ1-5; perhaps TRBD1 as D (5 bases). Germline values: CDR1 SGHTA, CDR2 FQGNSA. Trimming pared 1 base from V and 6 bases from J, leaving 10 bases between. The CDR3 is 14 amino acids. The CDR3 sequence is CASSLGSGTQPQHF. As DNA, the CDR3 is TGTGCCAGCAGCTTAGGCTCAGGGACTCAGCCCCAGCATTTT.

This clone was seen a handful of times. The chain uses TRBV25-1 and TRBJ1-1; D is unresolved. Per the germline V gene, CDR1 is MGHDK and CDR2 is SYGVNS. Trimming took off 3 bases at V and 0 bases at J, with 8 bases between the two ends. The CDR3 runs 14 residues. The CDR3 coding sequence is TGTGCCAGCAGTGAGGTCGGTATGAACACTGAAGCTTTCTTT. Protein: CASSEVGMNTEAFF. Full variable domain (remainder filled in from reference TRBV25-1 and TRBJ1-1): EADIYQTPRYLVIGTGKKITLECSQTMGHDKMYWYQQDPGMELHLIHYSYGVNSTEKGDLSSESTVSRIRTEHFPLTLESARPSHTSQYLCASSEVGMNTEAFFGQGTRLTVV.